The 3 T cell receptor beta chains below come from one sample, sequenced in a study of T cell responses to AZD1222 COVID-19 vaccine. The method was immunoSEQ multiplex PCR; TCRdb's version includes in-frame clones alone and lacks a portion of them. The repertoire holds about 120,000 clones, with roughly 90% as singletons. The starting material was peripheral blood, obtained 28 days after the second dose of the MenACWY control vaccine. The receptors originated from an adult who received the MenACWY meningococcal vaccine as a control.

This clone has only one observation. The CDR3, as DNA: TGTGCCAGCAGTTACGACAGGGGCAATCAGCCCCAGCATTTT. Translated, it gives CASSYDRGNQPQHF. The V and J genes are TRBV27 and TRBJ1-5; 7 bases are shared with TRBD1. The junction had 2 bases not matched to a gene; V was cut back by 4 bases and J by 2 bases. The CDR3 spans 14 residues. Germline V gene data show CDR1 as MNHEY and CDR2 as SMNVEV (reference sequence).

The chain uses TRBV27 and TRBJ2-1, with 9 bases that match TRBD2. The germline gives CDR1 MNHEY, CDR2 SMNVEV (reference sequence). Losses at the gene ends were 5 bases for V and 9 bases for J; bases not matched to a gene: 11. The CDR3 contains 15 residues. CDR3 sequence reads: CASSESGRRSSEQFF. The CDR3, as DNA: TGTGCCAGCAGTGAAAGCGGGAGGAGGTCAAGTGAGCAGTTCTTC.

This clone was seen more than once but under ten times. The sample has other DNA sequences that encode this CDR3 too. V gene TRBV24-1 combines with J gene TRBJ2-2; no reliable D call. The CDR3 extends over 12 amino acids. Germline V gene data show CDR1 as KGHDR and CDR2 as SFDVKD. The V gene lost 4 bases and the J gene lost 7 bases, with 6 bases spanning the gap. CDR3 loop: CATSDPGGELFF. In DNA, the CDR3 is TGTGCCACCAGTGACCCGGGCGGGGAGCTGTTTTTT.